This T cell receptor beta chain was sequenced during a study of blood T cell repertoires in COVID-19. Across the study: Acute-phase and convalescent COVID-19 samples originated in the United States, Italy and Spain.

Sequenced by immunoSEQ multiplex PCR; TCRdb stores in-frame clones only, minus some. The sample has approximately 90,000 clones; less than 95% are singletons. The junction had 7 bases not matched to a gene; V was cut back by 6 bases and J by 4 bases. The germline V gene has CDR1 MNHEY and CDR2 SVGAGI. The length of the CDR3 is 15 residues. The source is a man in his 60s with acute or convalescent COVID-19. The sequencing input was peripheral blood. The rearrangement links TRBV6-5 to TRBJ2-2; 8 positions agree with TRBD1. The CDR3 is CASRPTGVGTGELFF. Here the CDR3 DNA reads TGTGCCAGCAGGCCGACAGGGGTAGGCACCGGGGAGCTGTTTTTT.